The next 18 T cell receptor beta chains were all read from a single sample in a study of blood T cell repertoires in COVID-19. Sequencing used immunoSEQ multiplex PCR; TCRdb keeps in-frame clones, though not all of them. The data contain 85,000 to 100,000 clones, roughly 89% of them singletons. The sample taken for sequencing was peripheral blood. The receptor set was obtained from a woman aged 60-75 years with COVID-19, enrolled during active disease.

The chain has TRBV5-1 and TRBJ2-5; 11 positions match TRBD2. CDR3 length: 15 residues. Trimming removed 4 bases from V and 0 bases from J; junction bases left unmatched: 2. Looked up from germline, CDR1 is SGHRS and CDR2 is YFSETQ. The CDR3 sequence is CASSTGLADQETQYF. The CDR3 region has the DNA TGCGCCAGCAGCACGGGACTAGCGGACCAAGAGACCCAGTACTTC. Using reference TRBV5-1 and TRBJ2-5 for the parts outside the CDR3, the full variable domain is KAGVTQTPRYLIKTRGQQVTLSCSPISGHRSVSWYQQTPGQGLQFLFEYFSETQRNKGNFPGRFSGRQFSNSRSEMNVSTLELGDSALYLCASSTGLADQETQYFGPGTRLLVL.

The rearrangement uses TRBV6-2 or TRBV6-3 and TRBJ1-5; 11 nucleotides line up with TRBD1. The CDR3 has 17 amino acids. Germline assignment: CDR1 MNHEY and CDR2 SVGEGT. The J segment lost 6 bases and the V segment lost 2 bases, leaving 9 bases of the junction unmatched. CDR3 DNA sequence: TGTGCCAGCAGTTACCCGGACAGGGGGCTTGAAGGTCAGCCCCAGCATTTT. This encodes CASSYPDRGLEGQPQHF.

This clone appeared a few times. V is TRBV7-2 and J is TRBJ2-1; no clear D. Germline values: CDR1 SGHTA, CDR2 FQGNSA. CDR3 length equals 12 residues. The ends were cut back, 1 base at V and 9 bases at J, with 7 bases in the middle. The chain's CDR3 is CASSLERLEQFF. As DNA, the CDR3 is TGTGCCAGCAGCTTAGAAAGACTTGAGCAGTTCTTC.

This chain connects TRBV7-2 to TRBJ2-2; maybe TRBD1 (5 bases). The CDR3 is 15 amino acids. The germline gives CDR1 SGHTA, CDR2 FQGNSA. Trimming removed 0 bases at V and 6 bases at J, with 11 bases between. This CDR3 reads CASSLALTVPGELFF. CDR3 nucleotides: TGTGCCAGCAGCTTAGCGCTGACAGTTCCCGGGGAGCTGTTTTTT.

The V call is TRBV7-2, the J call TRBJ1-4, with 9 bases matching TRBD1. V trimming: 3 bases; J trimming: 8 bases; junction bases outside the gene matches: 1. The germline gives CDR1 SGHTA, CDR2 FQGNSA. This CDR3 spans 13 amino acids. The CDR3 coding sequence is TGTGCCAGCAGCTTGGGACAGGGCGAAAAACTGTTTTTT. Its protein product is CASSLGQGEKLFF. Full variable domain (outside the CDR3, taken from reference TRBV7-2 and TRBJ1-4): GAGVSQSPSNKVTEKGKDVELRCDPISGHTALYWYRQSLGQGLEFLIYFQGNSAPDKSGLPSDRFSAERTGGSVSTLTIQRTQQEDSAVYLCASSLGQGEKLFFGSGTQLSVL.

CDR3 amino acids: CAWSAGTGVEKLFF. CDR3 DNA: TGTGCCTGGAGCGCAGGGACAGGGGTTGAAAAACTGTTTTTT. The gene calls are TRBV30 and TRBJ1-4; 10 bases map to TRBD1. The CDR3 is made up of 14 amino acids. With V trimmed by 3 bases and J by 7 bases, 5 bases remained unmatched. Germline V gene data show CDR1 as GTSNPN and CDR2 as SVGIG (reference sequence).

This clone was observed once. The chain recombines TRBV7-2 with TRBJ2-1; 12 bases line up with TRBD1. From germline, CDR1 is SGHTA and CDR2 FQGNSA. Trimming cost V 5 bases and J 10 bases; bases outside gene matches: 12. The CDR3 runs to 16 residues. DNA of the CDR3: TGTGCCAGCAGCCCACCCAGGGGACAGGGGGCTGTAGAGCAGTTCTTC. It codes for CASSPPRGQGAVEQFF.

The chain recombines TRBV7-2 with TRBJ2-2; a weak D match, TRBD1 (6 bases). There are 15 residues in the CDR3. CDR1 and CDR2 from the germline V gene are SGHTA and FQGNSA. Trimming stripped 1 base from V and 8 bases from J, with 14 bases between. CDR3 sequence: CASSLGTGTSGELFF. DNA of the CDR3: TGTGCCAGCAGCTTAGGTACAGGGACATCGGGGGAGCTGTTTTTT. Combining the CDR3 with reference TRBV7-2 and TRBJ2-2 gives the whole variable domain GAGVSQSPSNKVTEKGKDVELRCDPISGHTALYWYRQSLGQGLEFLIYFQGNSAPDKSGLPSDRFSAERTGGSVSTLTIQRTQQEDSAVYLCASSLGTGTSGELFFGEGSRLTVL.

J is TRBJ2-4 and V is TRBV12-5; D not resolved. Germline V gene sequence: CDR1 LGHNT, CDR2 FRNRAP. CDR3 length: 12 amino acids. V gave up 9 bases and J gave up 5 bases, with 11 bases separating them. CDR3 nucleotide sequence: TGTGCTAGCCCCCCCGTTGAAAACATTCAGTACTTC. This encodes CASPPVENIQYF.

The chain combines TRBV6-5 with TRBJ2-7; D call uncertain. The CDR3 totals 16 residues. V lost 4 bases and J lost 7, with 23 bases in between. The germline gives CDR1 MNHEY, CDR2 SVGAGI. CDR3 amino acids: CASSLSYSTRLSEQYF. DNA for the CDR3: TGTGCCAGCAGTTTGAGCTACAGTACCCGGCTAAGTGAGCAGTACTTC.

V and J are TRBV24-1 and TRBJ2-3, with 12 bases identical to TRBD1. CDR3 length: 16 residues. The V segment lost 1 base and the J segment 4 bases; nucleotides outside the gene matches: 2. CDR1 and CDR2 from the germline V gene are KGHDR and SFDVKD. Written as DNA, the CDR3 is TGTGCCACCAGTGATTTTGGGACAGGGGGCCCAGATACGCAGTATTTT. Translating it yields CATSDFGTGGPDTQYF.

CDR3 DNA sequence: TGTGCCAGCAGCCTTACTAGCGGGGGGGCGTATGAGCAGTTCTTC. Encoded protein: CASSLTSGGAYEQFF. V gene TRBV11-3 combines with J gene TRBJ2-1, with 13 nucleotides matching TRBD2. Germline V gene sequence: CDR1 SGHNT, CDR2 YENEEA. The CDR3 runs 15 residues. With V trimmed by 5 bases and J by 8 bases, 6 bases remained unmatched.

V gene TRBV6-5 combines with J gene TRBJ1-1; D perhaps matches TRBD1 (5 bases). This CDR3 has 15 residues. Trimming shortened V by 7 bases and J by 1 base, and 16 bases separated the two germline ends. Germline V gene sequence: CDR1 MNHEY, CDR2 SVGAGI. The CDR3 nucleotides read TGTGCCAGCAAGACGAGGTGGACACCGAACACTGAAGCTTTCTTT. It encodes CASKTRWTPNTEAFF.

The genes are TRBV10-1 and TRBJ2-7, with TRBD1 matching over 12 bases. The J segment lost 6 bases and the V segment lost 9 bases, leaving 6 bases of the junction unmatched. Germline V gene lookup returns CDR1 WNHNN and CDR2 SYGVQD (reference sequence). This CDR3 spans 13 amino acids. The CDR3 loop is CARRDRGLSEQYF. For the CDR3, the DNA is TGCGCCAGAAGGGACAGGGGGCTCTCCGAGCAGTACTTC.

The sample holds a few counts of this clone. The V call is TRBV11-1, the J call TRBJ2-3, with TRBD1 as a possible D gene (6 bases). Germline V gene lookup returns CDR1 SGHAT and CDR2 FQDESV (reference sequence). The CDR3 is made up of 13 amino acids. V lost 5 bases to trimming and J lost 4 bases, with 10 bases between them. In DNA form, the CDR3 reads TGTGCCAGCAGCCCCAGGACAGCAGATACGCAGTATTTT. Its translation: CASSPRTADTQYF.

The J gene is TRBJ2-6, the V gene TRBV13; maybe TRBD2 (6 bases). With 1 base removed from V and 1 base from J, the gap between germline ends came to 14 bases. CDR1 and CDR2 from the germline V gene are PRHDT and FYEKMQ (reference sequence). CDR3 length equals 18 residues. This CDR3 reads CASSLVAGPFSGANVLTF. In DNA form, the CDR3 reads TGTGCCAGCAGCTTAGTGGCGGGGCCCTTTTCTGGGGCCAACGTCCTGACTTTC. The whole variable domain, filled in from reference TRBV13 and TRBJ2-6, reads AAGVIQSPRHLIKEKRETATLKCYPIPRHDTVYWYQQGPGQDPQFLISFYEKMQSDKGSIPDRFSAQQFSDYHSELNMSSLELGDSALYFCASSLVAGPFSGANVLTFGAGSRLTVL.

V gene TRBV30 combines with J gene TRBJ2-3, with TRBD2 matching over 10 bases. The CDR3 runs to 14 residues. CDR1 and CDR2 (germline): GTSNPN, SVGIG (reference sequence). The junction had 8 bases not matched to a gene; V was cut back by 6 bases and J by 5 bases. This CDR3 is CACGVAGGGDTQYF. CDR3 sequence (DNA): TGTGCCTGTGGGGTAGCGGGGGGCGGAGATACGCAGTATTTT.

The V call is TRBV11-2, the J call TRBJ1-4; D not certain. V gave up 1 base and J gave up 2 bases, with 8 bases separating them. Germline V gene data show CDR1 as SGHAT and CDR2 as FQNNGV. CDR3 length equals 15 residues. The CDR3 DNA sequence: TGTGCCAGCAGCTTAGGAGGACTTACTAATGAAAAACTGTTTTTT. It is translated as CASSLGGLTNEKLFF.